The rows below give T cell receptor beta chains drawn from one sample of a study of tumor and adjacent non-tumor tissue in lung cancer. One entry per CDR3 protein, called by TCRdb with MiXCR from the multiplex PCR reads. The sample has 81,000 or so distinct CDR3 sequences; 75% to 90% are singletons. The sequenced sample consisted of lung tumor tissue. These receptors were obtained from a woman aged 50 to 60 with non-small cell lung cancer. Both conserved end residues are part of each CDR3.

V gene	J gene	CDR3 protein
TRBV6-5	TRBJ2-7	CASRRDSRTYERYF
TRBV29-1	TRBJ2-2	CSGTSWSSGELFF
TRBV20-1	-	CSPSLAAPYNEQYF
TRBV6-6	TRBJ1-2	CASNHRDRGSGYGYTF
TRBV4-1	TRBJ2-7	CTSKQGTHSSYEQYF
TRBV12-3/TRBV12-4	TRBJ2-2	CASSGQRAVTWELFF
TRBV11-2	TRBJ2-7	CASNLVRGVTYEHYF
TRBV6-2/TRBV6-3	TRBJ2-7	CVSSFTGGRVPIHEQYF
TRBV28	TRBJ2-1	CASFNSRGNEQFF
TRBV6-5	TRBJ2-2	CASGWDFNTGKLFF
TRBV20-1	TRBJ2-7	CSATWNANEQYF
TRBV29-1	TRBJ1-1	CCVTTGSDTEAFF
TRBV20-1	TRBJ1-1	CRGTAVLNTEAFF
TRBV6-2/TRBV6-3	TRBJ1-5	CASNGWADNQPQHF
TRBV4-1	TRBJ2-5	CASSQIEQGETRYF
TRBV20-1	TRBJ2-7	CSACPSGRANEQYF
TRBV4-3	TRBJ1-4	CAISQDRREKLFF
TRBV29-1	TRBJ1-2	CSVEGSGGSNYGYTF
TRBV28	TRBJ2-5	CASIPVTPQETQYF
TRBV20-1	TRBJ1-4	CSARRGMTNEKLFF
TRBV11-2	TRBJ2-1	CASIPEDGGSSYNEQFF
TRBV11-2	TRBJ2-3	CANSLDKGLASTDTRYF
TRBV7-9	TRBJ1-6	CASNSILGQGVNSPLQF
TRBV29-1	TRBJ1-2	CRVEEIGTVYF
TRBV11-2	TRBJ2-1	CASSLGHYWQFF
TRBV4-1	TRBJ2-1	CTSREQRVSYNEQFF